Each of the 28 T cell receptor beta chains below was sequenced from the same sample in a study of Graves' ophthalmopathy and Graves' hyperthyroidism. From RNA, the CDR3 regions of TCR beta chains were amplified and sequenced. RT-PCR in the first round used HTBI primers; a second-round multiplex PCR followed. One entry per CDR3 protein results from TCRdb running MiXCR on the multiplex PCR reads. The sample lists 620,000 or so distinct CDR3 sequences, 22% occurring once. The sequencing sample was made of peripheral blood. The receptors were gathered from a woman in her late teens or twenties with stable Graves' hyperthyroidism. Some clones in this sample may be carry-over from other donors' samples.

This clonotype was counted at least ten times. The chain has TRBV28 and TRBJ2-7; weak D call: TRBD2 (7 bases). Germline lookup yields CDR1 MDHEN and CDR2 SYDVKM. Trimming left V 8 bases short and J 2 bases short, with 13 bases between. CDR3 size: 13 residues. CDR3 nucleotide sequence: TGTGCCAGCGGGGGGGCAACGGCCTACGAGCAGTACTTC. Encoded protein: CASGGATAYEQYF.

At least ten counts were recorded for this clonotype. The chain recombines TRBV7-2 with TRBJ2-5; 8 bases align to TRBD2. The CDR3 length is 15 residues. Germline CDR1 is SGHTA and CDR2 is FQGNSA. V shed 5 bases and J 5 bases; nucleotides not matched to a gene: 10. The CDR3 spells CASSPRGGEGETQYF. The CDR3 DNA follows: TGTGCCAGCAGCCCTCGGGGGGGCGAAGGTGAGACCCAGTACTTC.

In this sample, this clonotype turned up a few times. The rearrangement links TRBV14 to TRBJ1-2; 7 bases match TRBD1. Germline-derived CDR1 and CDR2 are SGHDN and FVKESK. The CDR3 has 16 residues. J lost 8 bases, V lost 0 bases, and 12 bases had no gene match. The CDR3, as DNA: TGTGCCAGCAGCCAAGATTGGGCGGACAACAGGGGAGGCTACACCTTC. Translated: CASSQDWADNRGGYTF.

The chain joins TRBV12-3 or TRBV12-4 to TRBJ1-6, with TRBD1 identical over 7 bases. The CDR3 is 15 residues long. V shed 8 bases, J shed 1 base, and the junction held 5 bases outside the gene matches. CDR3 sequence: CASGPTGSYNSPLHF. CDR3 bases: TGTGCCAGCGGTCCGACAGGGTCCTATAATTCACCCCTCCACTTT.

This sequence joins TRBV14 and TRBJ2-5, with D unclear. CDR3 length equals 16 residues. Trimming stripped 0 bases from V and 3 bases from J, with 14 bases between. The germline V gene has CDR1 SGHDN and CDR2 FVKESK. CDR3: CASSQENLRWEETQYF. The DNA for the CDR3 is TGTGCCAGCAGCCAAGAAAACCTCAGGTGGGAAGAGACCCAGTACTTC.

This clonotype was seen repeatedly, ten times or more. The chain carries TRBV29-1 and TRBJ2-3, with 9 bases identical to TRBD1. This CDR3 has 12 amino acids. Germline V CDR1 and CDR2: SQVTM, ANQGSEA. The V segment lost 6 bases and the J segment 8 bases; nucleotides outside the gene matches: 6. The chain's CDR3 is CSVSTGGFTQYF. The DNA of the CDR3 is TGCAGCGTGTCGACAGGGGGTTTTACGCAGTATTTT.

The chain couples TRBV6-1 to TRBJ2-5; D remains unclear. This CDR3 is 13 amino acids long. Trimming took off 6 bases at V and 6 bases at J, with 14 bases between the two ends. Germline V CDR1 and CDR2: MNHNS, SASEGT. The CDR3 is CASRGFDGKTQYF. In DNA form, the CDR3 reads TGTGCCAGCAGGGGGTTTGATGGAAAGACCCAGTACTTC.

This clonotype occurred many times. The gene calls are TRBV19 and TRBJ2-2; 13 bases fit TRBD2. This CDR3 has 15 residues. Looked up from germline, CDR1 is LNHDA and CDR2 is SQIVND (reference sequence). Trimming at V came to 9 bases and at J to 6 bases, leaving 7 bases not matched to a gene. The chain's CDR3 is CASMTSGGLAGELFF. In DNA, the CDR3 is TGTGCCAGCATGACTAGCGGGGGGTTGGCCGGGGAGCTGTTTTTT. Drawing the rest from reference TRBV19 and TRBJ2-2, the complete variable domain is DGGITQSPKYLFRKEGQNVTLSCEQNLNHDAMYWYRQDPGQGLRLIYYSQIVNDFQKGDIAEGYSVSREKKESFPLTVTSAQKNPTAFYLCASMTSGGLAGELFFGEGSRLTVL.

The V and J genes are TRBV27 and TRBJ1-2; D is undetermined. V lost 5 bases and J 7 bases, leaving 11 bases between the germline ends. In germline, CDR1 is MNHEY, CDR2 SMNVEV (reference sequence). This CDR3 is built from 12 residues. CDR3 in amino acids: CASSNTLSGYTF. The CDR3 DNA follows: TGTGCCAGCAGTAACACACTATCTGGCTACACCTTC.

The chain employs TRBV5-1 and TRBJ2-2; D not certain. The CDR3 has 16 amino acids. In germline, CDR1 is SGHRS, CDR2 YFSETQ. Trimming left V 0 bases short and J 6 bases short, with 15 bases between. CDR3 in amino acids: CASSLDFGNPPGELFF. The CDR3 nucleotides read TGCGCCAGCAGCTTGGACTTCGGAAATCCCCCCGGGGAGCTGTTTTTT.

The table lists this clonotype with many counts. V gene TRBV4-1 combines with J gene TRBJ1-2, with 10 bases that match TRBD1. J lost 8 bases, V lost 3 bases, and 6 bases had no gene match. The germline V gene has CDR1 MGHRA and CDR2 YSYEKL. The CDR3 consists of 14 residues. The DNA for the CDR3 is TGCGCCAGCAGCCAGGACAGGGGGGAAGAGGGCTACACCTTC. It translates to CASSQDRGEEGYTF.

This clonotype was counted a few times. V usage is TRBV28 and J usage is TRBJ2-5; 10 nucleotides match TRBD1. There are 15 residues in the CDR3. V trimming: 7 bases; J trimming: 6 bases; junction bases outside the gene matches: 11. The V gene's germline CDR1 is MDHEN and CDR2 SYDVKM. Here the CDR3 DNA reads TGTGCCAGCAAACCCCCCGGGACAGGGGCTAAGACCCAGTACTTC. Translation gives CASKPPGTGAKTQYF.

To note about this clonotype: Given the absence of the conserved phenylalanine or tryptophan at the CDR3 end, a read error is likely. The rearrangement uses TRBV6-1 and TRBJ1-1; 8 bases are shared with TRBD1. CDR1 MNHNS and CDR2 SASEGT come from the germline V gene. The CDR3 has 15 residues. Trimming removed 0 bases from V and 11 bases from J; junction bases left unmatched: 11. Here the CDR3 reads CASSEALGQGAWAFC. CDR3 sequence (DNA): TGTGCCAGCAGTGAAGCGTTGGGGCAGGGGGCCTGGGCTTTCTGT.

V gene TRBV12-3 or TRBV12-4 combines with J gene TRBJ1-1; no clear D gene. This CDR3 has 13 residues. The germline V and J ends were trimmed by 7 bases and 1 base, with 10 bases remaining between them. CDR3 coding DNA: TGTGCCAGCAAGCCCACAGAGAACACTGAAGCTTTCTTT. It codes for CASKPTENTEAFF.

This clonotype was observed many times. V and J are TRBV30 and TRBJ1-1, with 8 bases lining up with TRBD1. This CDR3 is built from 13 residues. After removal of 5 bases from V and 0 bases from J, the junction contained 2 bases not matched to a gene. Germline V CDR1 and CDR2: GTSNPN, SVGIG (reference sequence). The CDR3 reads CAWRQGLNTEAFF. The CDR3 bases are TGTGCCTGGCGACAGGGGTTGAACACTGAAGCTTTCTTT.

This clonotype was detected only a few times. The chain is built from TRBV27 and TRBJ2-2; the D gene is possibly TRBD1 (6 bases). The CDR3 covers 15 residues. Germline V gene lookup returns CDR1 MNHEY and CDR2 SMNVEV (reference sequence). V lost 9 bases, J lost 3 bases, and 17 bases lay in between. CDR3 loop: CASLWKQGYTGELFF. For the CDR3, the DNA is TGTGCCAGTCTTTGGAAACAGGGTTACACCGGGGAGCTGTTTTTT.

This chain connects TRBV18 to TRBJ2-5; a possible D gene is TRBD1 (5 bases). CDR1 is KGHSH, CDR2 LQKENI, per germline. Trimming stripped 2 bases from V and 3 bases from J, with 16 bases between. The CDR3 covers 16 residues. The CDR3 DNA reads TGTGCCAGCTCACCAATCTTTCGTCAGGGCGAAGAGACCCAGTACTTC. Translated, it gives CASSPIFRQGEETQYF.

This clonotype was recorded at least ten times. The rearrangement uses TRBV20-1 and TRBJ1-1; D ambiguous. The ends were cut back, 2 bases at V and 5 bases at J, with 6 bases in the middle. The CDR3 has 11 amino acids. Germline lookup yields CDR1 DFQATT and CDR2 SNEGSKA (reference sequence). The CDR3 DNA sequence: TGCAGTGCTAGAAGGTTGACTGAAGCTTTCTTT. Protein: CSARRLTEAFF.

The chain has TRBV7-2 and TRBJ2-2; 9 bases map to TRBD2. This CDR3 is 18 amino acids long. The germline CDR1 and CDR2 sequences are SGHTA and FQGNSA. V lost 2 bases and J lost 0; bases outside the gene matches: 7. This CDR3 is CASSLRLAGRSNTGELFF. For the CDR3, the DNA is TGTGCCAGCAGCTTAAGGCTAGCGGGGAGGTCGAACACCGGGGAGCTGTTTTTT. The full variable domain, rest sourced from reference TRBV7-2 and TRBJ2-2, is GAGVSQSPSNKVTEKGKDVELRCDPISGHTALYWYRQSLGQGLEFLIYFQGNSAPDKSGLPSDRFSAERTGGSVSTLTIQRTQQEDSAVYLCASSLRLAGRSNTGELFFGEGSRLTVL.

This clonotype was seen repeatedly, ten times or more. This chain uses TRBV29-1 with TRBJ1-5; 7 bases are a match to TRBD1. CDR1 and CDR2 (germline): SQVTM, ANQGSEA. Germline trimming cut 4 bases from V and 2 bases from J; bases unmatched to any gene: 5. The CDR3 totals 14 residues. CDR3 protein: CSVASGTGNQPQHF. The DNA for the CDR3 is TGCAGCGTTGCCTCCGGGACAGGCAATCAGCCCCAGCATTTT.

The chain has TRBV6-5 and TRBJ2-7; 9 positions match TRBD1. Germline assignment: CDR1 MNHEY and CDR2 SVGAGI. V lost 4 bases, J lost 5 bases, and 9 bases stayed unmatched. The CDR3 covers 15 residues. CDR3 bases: TGTGCCAGCAGTTTGATCCAGGACAGGGGCCACGAGCAGTACTTC. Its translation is CASSLIQDRGHEQYF.

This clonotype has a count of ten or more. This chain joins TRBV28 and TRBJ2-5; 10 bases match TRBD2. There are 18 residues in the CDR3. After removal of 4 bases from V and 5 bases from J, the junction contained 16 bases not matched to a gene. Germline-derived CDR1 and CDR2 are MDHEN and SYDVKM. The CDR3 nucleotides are TGTGCCAGCAGTTCCCCCCCCCTAGCGGGAGATCGGGCGGAGACCCAGTACTTC. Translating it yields CASSSPPLAGDRAETQYF.

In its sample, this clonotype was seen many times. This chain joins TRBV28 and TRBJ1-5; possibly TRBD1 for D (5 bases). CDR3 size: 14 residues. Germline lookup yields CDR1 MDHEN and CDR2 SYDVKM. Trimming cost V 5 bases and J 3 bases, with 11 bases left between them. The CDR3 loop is CASSPDSDNQPQHF. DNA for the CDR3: TGTGCCAGCAGTCCCGACAGCGACAATCAGCCCCAGCATTTT.

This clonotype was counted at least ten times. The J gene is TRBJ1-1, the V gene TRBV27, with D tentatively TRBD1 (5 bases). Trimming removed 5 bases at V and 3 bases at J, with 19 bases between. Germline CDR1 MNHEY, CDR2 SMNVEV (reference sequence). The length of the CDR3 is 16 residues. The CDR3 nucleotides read TGTGCCAGCAGTCCCGGAACCGGGGCAAGGCACACTGAAGCTTTCTTT. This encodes CASSPGTGARHTEAFF.

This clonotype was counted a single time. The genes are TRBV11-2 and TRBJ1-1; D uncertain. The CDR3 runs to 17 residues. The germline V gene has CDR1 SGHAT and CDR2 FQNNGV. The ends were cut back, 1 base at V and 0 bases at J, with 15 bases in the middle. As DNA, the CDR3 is TGTGCCAGCAGCTTAGGGGTGCTGGGGAGGGTGAACACTGAAGCTTTCTTT. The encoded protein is CASSLGVLGRVNTEAFF.

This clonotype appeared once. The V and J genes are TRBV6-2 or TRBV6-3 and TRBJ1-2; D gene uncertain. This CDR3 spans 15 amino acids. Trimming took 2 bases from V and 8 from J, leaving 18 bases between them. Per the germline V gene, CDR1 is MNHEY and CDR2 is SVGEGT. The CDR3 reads CASSYDGLGYYGYTF. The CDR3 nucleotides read TGTGCCAGCAGTTACGACGGACTGGGCTATTACGGCTACACCTTC.

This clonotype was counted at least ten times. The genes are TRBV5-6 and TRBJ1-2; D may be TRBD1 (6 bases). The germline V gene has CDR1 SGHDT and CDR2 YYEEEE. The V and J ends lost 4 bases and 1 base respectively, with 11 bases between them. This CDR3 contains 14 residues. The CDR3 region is CASSGDTVNYGYTF. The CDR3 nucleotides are TGTGCCAGCAGCGGGGACACAGTTAACTATGGCTACACCTTC.

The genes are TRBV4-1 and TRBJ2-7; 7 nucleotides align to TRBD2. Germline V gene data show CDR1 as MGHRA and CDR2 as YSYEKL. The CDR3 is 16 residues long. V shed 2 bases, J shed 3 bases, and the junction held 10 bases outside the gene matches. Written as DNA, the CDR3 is TGCGCCAGCAGCCAATATAGAAGCGGGGACCTCTACGAGCAGTACTTC. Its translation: CASSQYRSGDLYEQYF.